The 20 T cell receptor beta chains given below trace back to one sample, sequenced in a study of blood T cell repertoires in COVID-19. Sequencing used immunoSEQ multiplex PCR; TCRdb keeps in-frame clones, though not all of them. The data show around 400,000 clones, around 87% seen once. Sequenced input: peripheral blood. The receptors here all came from a woman aged 60-75 years with COVID-19, enrolled during active disease.

The rearrangement uses TRBV7-2 and TRBJ2-2, with a possible D match to TRBD2 (5 bases). The CDR3 is 14 amino acids. Germline CDR1 and CDR2: SGHTA and FQGNSA. V lost 3 bases and J lost 2, with 7 bases in between. The CDR3 DNA reads as TGTGCCAGCAGCTTGGACTCTAACACCGGGGAGCTGTTTTTT. Protein: CASSLDSNTGELFF.

The chain uses TRBV5-1 and TRBJ1-1; 11 nucleotides line up with TRBD1. Germline V gene data show CDR1 as SGHRS and CDR2 as YFSETQ. This CDR3 has 17 residues. V was clipped by 4 bases and J by 4 bases; unmatched bases: 12. The CDR3 sequence: CASSLPGQGVLGTEAFF. DNA of the CDR3: TGCGCCAGCAGCCTCCCGGGACAGGGGGTCTTGGGCACTGAAGCTTTCTTT.

The chain carries TRBV7-2 and TRBJ2-7, with unresolved D. Per germline, CDR1 SGHTA and CDR2 FQGNSA. The CDR3 loop spans 13 amino acids. V lost 1 base and J lost 6, with 10 bases in between. In nucleotides, the CDR3 is TGTGCCAGCAGCTTAGTTGAAGCGCGCGAGCAGTACTTC. This sequence encodes CASSLVEAREQYF. Full variable domain (remainder filled in from reference TRBV7-2 and TRBJ2-7): GAGVSQSPSNKVTEKGKDVELRCDPISGHTALYWYRQSLGQGLEFLIYFQGNSAPDKSGLPSDRFSAERTGGSVSTLTIQRTQQEDSAVYLCASSLVEAREQYFGPGTRLTVT.

The chain links TRBV6-4 to TRBJ2-2; 7 bases match TRBD2. The CDR3 runs to 14 residues. The V segment lost 2 bases and the J segment 4 bases; nucleotides outside the gene matches: 1. From germline, CDR1 is MRHNA and CDR2 SNTAGT. In DNA form, the CDR3 reads TGTGCCAGCAGTGACCGACTAGCCACCGGGGAGCTGTTTTTT. As protein: CASSDRLATGELFF.

V is TRBV19 and J is TRBJ1-6, with TRBD1 matching 8 bases. Germline V gives CDR1 LNHDA, CDR2 SQIVND (reference sequence). With V trimmed by 3 bases and J by 8 bases, 6 bases remained unmatched. There are 15 residues in the CDR3. CDR3 sequence (DNA): TGTGCCAGTAGTATGACAGGGGTAGGGTATTCACCCCTCCACTTT. Protein sequence: CASSMTGVGYSPLHF.

The CDR3 nucleotides read TGCGCCAGCAGCCAAGGTCTCGGGAACTATGGCTACACCTTC. Its protein is CASSQGLGNYGYTF. The gene calls are TRBV4-1 and TRBJ1-2, with D unclear. CDR1 is MGHRA and CDR2 is YSYEKL in the germline V gene. CDR3 size: 14 residues. Trimming left V 1 base short and J 2 bases short, with 8 bases between.

The CDR3, as DNA: TGTGCCAGCAGCAGACAGCAGTACACCGGGGAGCTGTTTTTT. It yields the protein CASSRQQYTGELFF. V usage is TRBV7-9 and J usage is TRBJ2-2; TRBD1 is a possible D gene (5 bases). The CDR3 consists of 14 residues. V shed 5 bases and J shed 3 bases, with 10 bases lying between them. CDR1 is SEHNR, CDR2 FQNEAQ, per germline (reference sequence).

The V call is TRBV6-4, the J call TRBJ2-2; D is unclear. The CDR3 length is 13 residues. The germline CDR1 and CDR2 sequences are MRHNA and SNTAGT. V lost 10 bases to trimming and J lost 1 base, with 10 bases between them. The CDR3 sequence is CANFLKNTGELFF. In DNA, the CDR3 is TGTGCCAACTTCCTTAAGAACACCGGGGAGCTGTTTTTT.

This chain connects TRBV3-1 (or the pseudogene TRBV3-2) to TRBJ2-5; 12 bases line up with TRBD2. Germline CDR1 reads LGHDT; CDR2 reads YNNKEL (reference sequence). V dropped 4 bases and J dropped 3; count of bases not matched to a gene: 3. This CDR3 is built from 15 residues. CDR3 amino acids: CASSRRTSGEETQYF. CDR3 DNA: TGTGCCAGCAGCCGTCGGACTAGCGGGGAAGAGACCCAGTACTTC.

Concerning this clone: Other DNA sequences in the same sample also yield this CDR3. This chain links TRBV12-3 or TRBV12-4 with TRBJ1-6; TRBD1 is a possible D gene (5 bases). Trimming left V 10 bases short and J 7 bases short, with 11 bases between. The CDR3 consists of 12 residues. In DNA form, the CDR3 reads TGTGCCACCGCGGGGGAAAATTCACCCCTCCACTTT. Translated, it gives CATAGENSPLHF.

This sequence joins TRBV12-3 or TRBV12-4 and TRBJ1-2; weak D call: TRBD1 (5 bases). The CDR3 consists of 13 residues. Between the trimmed V and J ends, which lost 2 bases and 2 bases, there was a span of 6 bases. The CDR3 DNA sequence: TGTGCCAGCAGTTTACAGGGCAACTATGGCTACACCTTC. As protein: CASSLQGNYGYTF.

The chain joins TRBV5-1 to TRBJ1-2; weak D call: TRBD1 (6 bases). Per germline, CDR1 SGHRS and CDR2 YFSETQ. V gave up 0 bases and J gave up 1 base, with 13 bases separating them. The CDR3 sequence is 16 residues long. Written as DNA, the CDR3 is TGCGCCAGCAGCTTGGGGACAGCTAGCCTTAACTATGGCTACACCTTC. Amino acids: CASSLGTASLNYGYTF.

The CDR3 loop is CARRIQGYTQYF. CDR3 DNA sequence: TGTGCCAGAAGAATCCAGGGATATACGCAGTATTTT. The chain couples TRBV5-3 to TRBJ2-3, with D possibly matching TRBD1 (5 bases). TRBV5-3 is an open reading frame, and its role is uncertain. Trimming took off 5 bases at V and 7 bases at J, with 11 bases between the two ends. The CDR3 length is 12 residues.

The chain couples TRBV5-1 to TRBJ2-7, with D uncertain. The CDR3 is 14 residues long. CDR1 is SGHRS and CDR2 is YFSETQ in the germline V gene. V was cut by 0 bases and J by 4 bases, with 11 bases left in between. As DNA, the CDR3 is TGCGCCAGCAGCTTGGTCCCGGGTGAGTACGAGCAGTACTTC. This sequence encodes CASSLVPGEYEQYF.

J is TRBJ2-7 and V is TRBV3-1 (or the pseudogene TRBV3-2), with 12 bases fitting TRBD2. CDR3 length: 14 amino acids. CDR1 LGHDT and CDR2 YNNKEL come from the germline V gene (reference sequence). With V trimmed by 3 bases and J by 6 bases, 3 bases remained unmatched. CDR3 loop: CASSHGLAGFEQYF. Written as DNA, the CDR3 is TGTGCCAGCAGCCATGGACTAGCGGGGTTCGAGCAGTACTTC.

This clone was seen only once. The chain couples TRBV4-1 to TRBJ2-7; no clear D gene. Trimming shortened V by 2 bases and J by 7 bases, and 18 bases separated the two germline ends. Germline CDR1 is MGHRA and CDR2 is YSYEKL. CDR3 size: 15 residues. The CDR3 bases are TGCGCCAGCAGCCAATTGATCGCGCTGTCGTGGGAGCAGTACTTC. Translating it yields CASSQLIALSWEQYF.

The rearrangement joins TRBV6-6 to TRBJ2-7; 9 bases map to TRBD2. J was trimmed by 1 base and V by 6 bases; bases with no gene match: 7. Per the germline V gene, CDR1 is MNHNY and CDR2 is SVGAGI (reference sequence). This CDR3 has 15 residues. CDR3 amino acids: CASRGGLAYSYEQYF. The DNA for the CDR3 is TGTGCCAGCAGAGGGGGACTAGCCTATTCCTACGAGCAGTACTTC.

The V call is TRBV3-1 (or the pseudogene TRBV3-2), the J call TRBJ2-5, with TRBD2 matching 9 bases. The CDR3 sequence is 16 residues long. Germline V gene data show CDR1 as LGHDT and CDR2 as YNNKEL (reference sequence). The V gene end was trimmed by 1 base and the J gene end by 5 bases; junction bases not matched to a gene: 8. The DNA for the CDR3 is TGTGCCAGCAGCCAAGTTGGCGGGGGGGCCACGGAGACCCAGTACTTC. This translates into CASSQVGGGATETQYF.

The V gene is TRBV7-9, the J gene TRBJ1-2, with 7 bases identical to TRBD1. The CDR3 has 13 amino acids. Germline CDR1 reads SEHNR; CDR2 reads FQNEAQ (reference sequence). With V trimmed by 7 bases and J by 4 bases, 6 bases remained unmatched. The CDR3 spells CASTVTGPYGYTF. The CDR3 nucleotides read TGTGCCAGCACCGTGACAGGGCCCTATGGCTACACCTTC.

The V gene is TRBV6-5, the J gene TRBJ2-5, with TRBD1 as a possible D gene (5 bases). V was clipped by 10 bases and J by 3 bases, with 15 bases between them. Germline V CDR1 and CDR2: MNHEY, SVGAGI. The CDR3 contains 13 residues. The CDR3 coding sequence is TGTGCCACTAGACGGGCAGGGAAAGAGACCCAGTACTTC. Its protein is CATRRAGKETQYF.